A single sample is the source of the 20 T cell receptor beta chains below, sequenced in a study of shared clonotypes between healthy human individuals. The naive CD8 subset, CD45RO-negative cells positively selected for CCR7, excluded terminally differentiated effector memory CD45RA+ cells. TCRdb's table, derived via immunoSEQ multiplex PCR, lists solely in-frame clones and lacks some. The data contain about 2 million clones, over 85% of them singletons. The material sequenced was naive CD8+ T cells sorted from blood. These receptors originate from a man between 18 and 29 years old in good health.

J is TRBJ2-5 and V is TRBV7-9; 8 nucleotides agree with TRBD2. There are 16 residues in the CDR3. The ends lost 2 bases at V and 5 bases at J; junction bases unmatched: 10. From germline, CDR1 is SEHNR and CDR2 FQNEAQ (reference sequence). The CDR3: CASSLSSGQWWETQYF. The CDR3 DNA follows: TGTGCCAGCAGCTTATCTAGCGGGCAGTGGTGGGAGACCCAGTACTTC.

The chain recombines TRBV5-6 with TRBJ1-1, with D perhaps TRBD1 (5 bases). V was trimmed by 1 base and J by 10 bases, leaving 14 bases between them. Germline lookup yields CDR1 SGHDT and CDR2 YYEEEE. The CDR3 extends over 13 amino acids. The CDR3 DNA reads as TGTGCCAGCAGCTTGAAGGGGAGAGAAAGAGCTTTCTTT. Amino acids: CASSLKGRERAFF.

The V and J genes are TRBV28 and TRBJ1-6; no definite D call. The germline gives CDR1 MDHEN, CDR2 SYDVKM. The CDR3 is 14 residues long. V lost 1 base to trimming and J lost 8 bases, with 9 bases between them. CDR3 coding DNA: TGTGCCAGCAGTTTATCGCCTTTTGATTCACCCCTCCACTTT. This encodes CASSLSPFDSPLHF.

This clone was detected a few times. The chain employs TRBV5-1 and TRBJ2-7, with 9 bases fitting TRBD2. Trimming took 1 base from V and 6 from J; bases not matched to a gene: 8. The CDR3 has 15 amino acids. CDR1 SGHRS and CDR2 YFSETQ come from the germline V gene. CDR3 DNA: TGCGCCAGCAGCTTGATTCGCGGGGGGGCCACCGAGCAGTACTTC. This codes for CASSLIRGGATEQYF.

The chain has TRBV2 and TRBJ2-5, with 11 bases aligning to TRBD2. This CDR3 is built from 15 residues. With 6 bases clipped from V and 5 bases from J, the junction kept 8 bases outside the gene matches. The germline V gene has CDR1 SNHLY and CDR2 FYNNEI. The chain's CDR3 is CASRYTSGGRETQYF. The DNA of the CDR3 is TGTGCCAGCAGATATACTAGCGGGGGAAGGGAGACCCAGTACTTC.

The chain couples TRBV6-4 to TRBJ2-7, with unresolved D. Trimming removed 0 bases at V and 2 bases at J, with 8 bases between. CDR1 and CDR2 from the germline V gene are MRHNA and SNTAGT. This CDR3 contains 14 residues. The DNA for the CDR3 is TGTGCCAGCAGTGACTCGGGCCACACCTACGAGCAGTACTTC. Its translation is CASSDSGHTYEQYF.

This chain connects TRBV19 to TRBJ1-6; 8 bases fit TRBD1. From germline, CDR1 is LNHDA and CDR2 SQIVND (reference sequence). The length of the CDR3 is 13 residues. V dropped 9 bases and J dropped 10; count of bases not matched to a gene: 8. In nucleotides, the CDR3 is TGTGCCAGCGAAGGACAGGGAGCGTCACCCCTCCACTTT. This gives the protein CASEGQGASPLHF.

CDR3 region: CASSYTSGQETQYF. The DNA for the CDR3 is TGTGCCAGCAGTTACACTAGCGGCCAAGAGACCCAGTACTTC. V and J are TRBV6-6 and TRBJ2-5; 8 positions agree with TRBD2. This CDR3 has 14 residues. The germline gives CDR1 MNHNY, CDR2 SVGAGI (reference sequence). The V gene end was trimmed by 2 bases and the J gene end by 1 base; junction bases not matched to a gene: 0.

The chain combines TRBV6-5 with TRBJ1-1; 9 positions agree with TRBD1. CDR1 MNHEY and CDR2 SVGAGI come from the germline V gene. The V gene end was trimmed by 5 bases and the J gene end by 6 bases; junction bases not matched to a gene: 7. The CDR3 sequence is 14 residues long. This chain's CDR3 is CASSDRDREPEAFF. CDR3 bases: TGTGCCAGCAGTGACCGGGACAGGGAACCTGAAGCTTTCTTT.

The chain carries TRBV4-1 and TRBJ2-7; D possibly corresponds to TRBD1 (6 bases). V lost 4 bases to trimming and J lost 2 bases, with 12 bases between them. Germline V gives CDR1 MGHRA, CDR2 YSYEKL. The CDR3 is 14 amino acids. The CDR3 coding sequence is TGCGCCAGCAGCCTACAGGGTTCCCCCTACGAGCAGTACTTC. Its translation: CASSLQGSPYEQYF.

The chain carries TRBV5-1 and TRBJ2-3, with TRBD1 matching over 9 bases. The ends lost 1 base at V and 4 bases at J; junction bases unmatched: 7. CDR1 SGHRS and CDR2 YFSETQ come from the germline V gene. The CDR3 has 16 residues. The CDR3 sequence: CASSLQGQGLPDTQYF. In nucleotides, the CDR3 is TGCGCCAGCAGCTTGCAAGGACAGGGGTTACCAGATACGCAGTATTTT.

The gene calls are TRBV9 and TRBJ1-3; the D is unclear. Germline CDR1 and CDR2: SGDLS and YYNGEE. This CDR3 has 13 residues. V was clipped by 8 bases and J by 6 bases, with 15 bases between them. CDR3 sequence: CASSGLMENTIYF. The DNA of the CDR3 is TGTGCCAGTTCCGGATTAATGGAAAACACCATATATTTT.

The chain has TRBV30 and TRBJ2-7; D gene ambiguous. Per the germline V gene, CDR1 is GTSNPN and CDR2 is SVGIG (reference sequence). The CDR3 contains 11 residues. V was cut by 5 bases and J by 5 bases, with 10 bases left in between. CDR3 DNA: TGTGCCTGGTCATTGGATCACGAGCAGTACTTC. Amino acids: CAWSLDHEQYF.

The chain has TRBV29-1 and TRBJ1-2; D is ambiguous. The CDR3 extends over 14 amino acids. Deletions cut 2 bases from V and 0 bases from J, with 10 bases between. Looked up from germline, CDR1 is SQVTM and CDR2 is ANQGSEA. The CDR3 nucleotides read TGCAGCGTTGAAAGGATCCCCCCTAACTATGGCTACACCTTC. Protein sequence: CSVERIPPNYGYTF.

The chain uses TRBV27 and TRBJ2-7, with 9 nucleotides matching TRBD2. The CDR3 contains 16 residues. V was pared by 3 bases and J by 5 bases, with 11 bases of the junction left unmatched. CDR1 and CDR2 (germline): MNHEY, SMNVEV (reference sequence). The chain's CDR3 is CASSFFGAGGGNEQYF. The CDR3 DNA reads TGTGCCAGCAGTTTTTTCGGAGCGGGGGGCGGGAACGAGCAGTACTTC.

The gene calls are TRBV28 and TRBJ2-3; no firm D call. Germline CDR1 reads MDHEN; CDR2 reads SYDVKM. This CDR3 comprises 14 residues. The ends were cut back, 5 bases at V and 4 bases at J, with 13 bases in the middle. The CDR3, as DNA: TGTGCCAGCAGTCTCGCGGTCCGCGCAGATACGCAGTATTTT. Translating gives CASSLAVRADTQYF.

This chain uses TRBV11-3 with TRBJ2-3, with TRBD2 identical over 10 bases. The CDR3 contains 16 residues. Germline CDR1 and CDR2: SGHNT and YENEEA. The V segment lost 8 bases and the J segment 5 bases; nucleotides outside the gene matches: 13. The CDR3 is CASLVAGGRTQDTQYF. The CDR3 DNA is TGTGCCAGCTTGGTAGCGGGGGGTAGAACCCAAGATACGCAGTATTTT.

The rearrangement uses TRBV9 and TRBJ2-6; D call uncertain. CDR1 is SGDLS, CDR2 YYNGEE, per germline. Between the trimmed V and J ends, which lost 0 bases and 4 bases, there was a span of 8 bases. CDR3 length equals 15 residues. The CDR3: CASSVDLSGANVLTF. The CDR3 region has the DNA TGTGCCAGCAGCGTAGATCTATCCGGGGCCAACGTCCTGACTTTC.

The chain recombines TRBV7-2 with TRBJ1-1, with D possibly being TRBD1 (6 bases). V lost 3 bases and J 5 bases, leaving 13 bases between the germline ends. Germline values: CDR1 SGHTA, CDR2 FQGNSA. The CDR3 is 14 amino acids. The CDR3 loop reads CASSFLSGQTEAFF. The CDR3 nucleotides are TGTGCCAGCAGCTTTTTATCAGGACAGACTGAAGCTTTCTTT.

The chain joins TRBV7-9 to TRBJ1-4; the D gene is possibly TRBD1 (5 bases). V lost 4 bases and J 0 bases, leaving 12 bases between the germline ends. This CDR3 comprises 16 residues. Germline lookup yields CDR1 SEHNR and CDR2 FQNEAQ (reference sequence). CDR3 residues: CASSSKQEATNEKLFF. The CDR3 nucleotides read TGTGCCAGCAGCTCCAAACAGGAGGCAACTAATGAAAAACTGTTTTTT.